This TCR beta chain is drawn from a study of immune evolution from preneoplasia to lung adenocarcinoma. Notes on the study in general: Later-stage lesions appeared to have more T cells, more diversity, less clonality.

Histologic diagnosis was independently verified by two lung pathologists. Trimming pared 8 bases from V and 4 bases from J, leaving 12 bases between. The CDR3 consists of 13 residues. Germline V CDR1 and CDR2: MNHEY, SVGAGI. Using immunoSEQ multiplex PCR, the repertoire was profiled, and TCRdb retains in-frame clones only, with some absent. The sample consists of 4,500 to 5,000 clones, more than 80% of them appearing once. This clone was observed a handful of times. The antigen is unknown. The source is a donor at least 70 years old with lung adenocarcinoma. The chain combines TRBV6-5 with TRBJ2-1, with no clear D. Material: FFPE adjacent normal lung tissue. The CDR3 is CASWVGLYNEQFF. CDR3 nucleotide sequence: TGTGCCAGCTGGGTGGGGTTATACAATGAGCAGTTCTTC.